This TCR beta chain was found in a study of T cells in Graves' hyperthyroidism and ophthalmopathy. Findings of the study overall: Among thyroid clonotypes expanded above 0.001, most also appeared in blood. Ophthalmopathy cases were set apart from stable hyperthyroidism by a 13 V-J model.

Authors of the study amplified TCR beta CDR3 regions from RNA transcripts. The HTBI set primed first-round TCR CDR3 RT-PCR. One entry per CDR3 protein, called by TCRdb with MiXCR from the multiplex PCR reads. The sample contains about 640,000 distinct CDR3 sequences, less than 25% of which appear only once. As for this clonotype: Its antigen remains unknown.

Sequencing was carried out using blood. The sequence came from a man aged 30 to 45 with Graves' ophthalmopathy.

The CDR3 is CASSPGQGSLGELFF. The CDR3 region has the DNA TGCGCCAGCAGCCCGGGACAGGGATCTCTCGGGGAGCTGTTTTTT. This chain links TRBV5-1 with TRBJ2-2, with 9 bases that match TRBD1. After removal of 4 bases from V and 7 bases from J, the junction contained 8 bases not matched to a gene. CDR3 length equals 15 residues. CDR1 is SGHRS, CDR2 YFSETQ, per germline.